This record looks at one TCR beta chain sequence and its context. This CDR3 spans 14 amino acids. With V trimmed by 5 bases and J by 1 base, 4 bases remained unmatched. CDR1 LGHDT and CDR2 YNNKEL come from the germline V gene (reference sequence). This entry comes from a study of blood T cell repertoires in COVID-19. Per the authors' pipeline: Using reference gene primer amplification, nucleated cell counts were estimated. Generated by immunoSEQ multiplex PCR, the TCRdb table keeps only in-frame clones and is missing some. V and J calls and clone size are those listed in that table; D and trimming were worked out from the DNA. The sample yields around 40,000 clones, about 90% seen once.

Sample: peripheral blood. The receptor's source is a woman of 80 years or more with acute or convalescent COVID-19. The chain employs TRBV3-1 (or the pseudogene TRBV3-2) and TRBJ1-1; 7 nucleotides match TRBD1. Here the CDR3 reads CASSFGTANTEAFF. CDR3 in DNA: TGTGCCAGCAGCTTCGGGACAGCGAACACTGAAGCTTTCTTT.